This T cell receptor (beta chain) is drawn from a study of blood T cell repertoires in COVID-19. Method: immunoSEQ multiplex PCR; TCRdb's copy keeps in-frame clones and lacks some. This sample has about 130,000 clones; under 85% occur once, and the top ten carry 9.5% to 10%. V was shortened by 4 bases and J by 0 bases, with 10 bases between the two germline ends. This CDR3 comprises 16 residues. CDR1 is MNHEY, CDR2 SVGAGI, per germline. This chain uses TRBV6-5 with TRBJ2-6, with unresolved D. What was sequenced was peripheral blood. The sequence was collected from a man aged 40-49 years with active or convalescent COVID-19. The CDR3 bases are TGTGCCAGCAGTTCCACCGGTTTCTCTGGGGCCAACGTCCTGACTTTC. Its protein product is CASSSTGFSGANVLTF.